A single sample gave rise to the 17 T cell receptor beta chains below, sequenced in a study of blood T cell repertoires in COVID-19. Sequenced by immunoSEQ multiplex PCR; TCRdb stores in-frame clones only, minus some. The repertoire consists of 120,000 or so clones, with 65% to 85% occurring once and the leading ten covering about 17%. Sequenced material: peripheral blood. The receptors were gathered from a young man with COVID-19, enrolled during active disease.

In this sample, this clone turned up a few times. This chain links TRBV5-4 with TRBJ2-1; 10 nucleotides line up with TRBD2. This CDR3 comprises 15 residues. The germline V gene encodes CDR1 SGHNT and CDR2 YYREEE (reference sequence). Losses at the gene ends were 3 bases for V and 0 bases for J; bases not matched to a gene: 0. The CDR3: CASSSSGGSYNEQFF. The CDR3 DNA reads as TGTGCCAGCAGCTCTAGCGGGGGCTCCTACAATGAGCAGTTCTTC. Together with reference TRBV5-4 and TRBJ2-1, the CDR3 gives the full variable domain: ETGVTQSPTHLIKTRGQQVTLRCSSQSGHNTVSWYQQALGQGPQFIFQYYREEENGRGNFPPRFSGLQFPNYSSELNVNALELDDSALYLCASSSSGGSYNEQFFGPGTRLTVL.

The chain links TRBV7-2 to TRBJ2-7, with 9 nucleotides matching TRBD2. V lost 2 bases, J lost 0 bases, and 11 bases stayed unmatched. The CDR3 has 18 residues. From germline, CDR1 is SGHTA and CDR2 FQGNSA. Here the CDR3 reads CASSLRGSGGPYSYEQYF. In DNA form, the CDR3 reads TGTGCCAGCAGCTTAAGGGGTAGCGGGGGCCCCTACTCCTACGAGCAGTACTTC.

This sequence joins TRBV19 and TRBJ2-2; TRBD1 agrees at 12 bases. The trim removed 6 bases at V and 5 bases at J, leaving 22 bases unmatched. The CDR3 runs to 21 residues. CDR1 and CDR2 (germline): LNHDA, SQIVND (reference sequence). In DNA, the CDR3 is TGTGCCAGTAGCTCCGATAGGGACAGGGGGCGCACGGGTTTAGGGACCGGGGAGCTGTTTTTT. This gives the protein CASSSDRDRGRTGLGTGELFF. Variable domain in full (rest from reference TRBV19 and TRBJ2-2): DGGITQSPKYLFRKEGQNVTLSCEQNLNHDAMYWYRQDPGQGLRLIYYSQIVNDFQKGDIAEGYSVSREKKESFPLTVTSAQKNPTAFYLCASSSDRDRGRTGLGTGELFFGEGSRLTVL.

The genes are TRBV2 and TRBJ2-7; D is possibly TRBD2 (5 bases). Germline V gene data show CDR1 as SNHLY and CDR2 as FYNNEI. V lost 9 bases and J lost 2, with 14 bases in between. This CDR3 is 13 amino acids long. The CDR3 protein is CASYGKTTYEQYF. The CDR3 nucleotides read TGTGCCAGTTACGGGAAGACGACCTACGAGCAGTACTTC.

V and J are TRBV27 and TRBJ1-5; D is perhaps TRBD1 (6 bases). Trimming removed 0 bases at V and 4 bases at J, with 7 bases between. The CDR3 is 14 residues long. The germline V gene has CDR1 MNHEY and CDR2 SMNVEV (reference sequence). The CDR3 is CASSLSRGNQPQHF. The CDR3 DNA reads as TGTGCCAGCAGTTTATCCAGGGGTAATCAGCCCCAGCATTTT.

V and J are TRBV18 and TRBJ1-1; perhaps TRBD1 as D (5 bases). V was shortened by 5 bases and J by 3 bases, with 13 bases between the two germline ends. CDR3 length: 14 residues. Germline V gene data show CDR1 as KGHSH and CDR2 as LQKENI. The CDR3 here is CASSTQGWDTEAFF. In nucleotides, the CDR3 is TGTGCCAGCTCAACGCAGGGCTGGGACACTGAAGCTTTCTTT.

The V and J genes are TRBV16 and TRBJ1-3, with 8 nucleotides matching TRBD1. This CDR3 comprises 17 residues. Germline values: CDR1 KGHSY, CDR2 FQNENV. V dropped 6 bases and J dropped 0; count of bases not matched to a gene: 10. The CDR3 DNA sequence: TGTGCCAGCAGTCTCAGGACAGGGACCAGCTCTGGAAACACCATATATTTT. Its protein is CASSLRTGTSSGNTIYF. Based on the CDR3 plus reference TRBV16 and TRBJ1-3, the full variable domain is GEEVAQTPKHLVRGEGQKAKLYCAPIKGHSYVFWYQQVLKNEFKFLISFQNENVFDETGMPKERFSAKCLPNSPCSLEIQATKLEDSAVYFCASSLRTGTSSGNTIYFGEGSWLTVV.

The chain employs TRBV3-1 (or the pseudogene TRBV3-2) and TRBJ2-5; 12 bases line up with TRBD2. Germline values: CDR1 LGHDT, CDR2 YNNKEL (reference sequence). There are 14 residues in the CDR3. Germline trimming cut 6 bases from V and 1 base from J; bases unmatched to any gene: 0. The CDR3 DNA reads as TGTGCCAGCAGGACTAGCGGGGGCCAAGAGACCCAGTACTTC. Amino acids: CASRTSGGQETQYF.

Concerning this clone itself: Other DNA sequences in this specimen translate into the identical CDR3. This chain links TRBV9 with TRBJ1-3; D gene unclear. Trimming shortened V by 0 bases and J by 1 base, and 8 bases separated the two germline ends. The germline V gene encodes CDR1 SGDLS and CDR2 YYNGEE. The CDR3 contains 15 residues. The CDR3 region has the DNA TGTGCCAGCAGCGTAGTGGCGGATTCTGGAAACACCATATATTTT. Encoded protein: CASSVVADSGNTIYF.

This chain uses TRBV27 with TRBJ1-2, with 7 bases that match TRBD1. V lost 5 bases to trimming and J lost 4 bases; unmatched junction nucleotides: 7. Germline CDR1 and CDR2: MNHEY and SMNVEV (reference sequence). The CDR3 sequence is 14 residues long. CDR3 in DNA: TGTGCCAGCAGTCCTACAGGGGCTAGCTATGGCTACACCTTC. Its translation: CASSPTGASYGYTF.

The CDR3 DNA reads as TGTGCCAGCAGCAAAGAACCTAGCGCCCCATACGAGCAGTACTTC. Its protein product is CASSKEPSAPYEQYF. V usage is TRBV21-1 and J usage is TRBJ2-7; TRBD2 is the table's D call, not checked against the DNA. TRBV21-1 is reported as a pseudogene. CDR3 length: 15 residues.

The genes are TRBV19 and TRBJ1-1, with 8 bases aligning to TRBD1. V gave up 6 bases and J gave up 1 base; unmatched junction bases: 4. Germline values: CDR1 LNHDA, CDR2 SQIVND (reference sequence). This CDR3 is 14 amino acids long. The CDR3 sequence is CASSPGTGNTEAFF. The CDR3 bases are TGTGCCAGTAGCCCCGGGACAGGGAACACTGAAGCTTTCTTT.

This chain uses TRBV24-1 with TRBJ2-3; TRBD1 matches 7 bases. V lost 3 bases, J lost 5 bases, and 13 bases stayed unmatched. The CDR3 contains 17 residues. CDR1 and CDR2 (germline): KGHDR, SFDVKD. The CDR3 reads CATSDPSVGGRGDTQYF. The CDR3 coding sequence is TGTGCCACCAGTGATCCATCAGTAGGGGGCCGGGGAGATACGCAGTATTTT.

V and J are TRBV10-3 and TRBJ1-2, with 8 bases that match TRBD1. The V segment lost 3 bases and the J segment 4 bases; nucleotides outside the gene matches: 7. CDR1 is ENHRY, CDR2 SYGVKD, per germline. This CDR3 is 15 amino acids long. CDR3 coding DNA: TGTGCCATCAGTGAAACGACAGGGGCGGCCTATGGCTACACCTTC. Protein: CAISETTGAAYGYTF.

This clone was counted a few times. The rearrangement joins TRBV9 to TRBJ2-3, with a weak D call TRBD2 (5 bases). V was clipped by 2 bases and J by 2 bases, with 15 bases between them. Germline CDR1 reads SGDLS; CDR2 reads YYNGEE. This CDR3 has 16 residues. CDR3 DNA sequence: TGTGCCAGCAGCGTCCCCTCGGCGGGCTTCACAGATACGCAGTATTTT. Translated: CASSVPSAGFTDTQYF. Combining the CDR3 with reference TRBV9 and TRBJ2-3 gives the whole variable domain DSGVTQTPKHLITATGQRVTLRCSPRSGDLSVYWYQQSLDQGLQFLIQYYNGEERAKGNILERFSAQQFPDLHSELNLSSLELGDSALYFCASSVPSAGFTDTQYFGPGTRLTVL.

CDR3 residues: CASSDSSNQPQHF. The CDR3 nucleotides are TGTGCCAGCAGCGACAGTAGCAATCAGCCCCAGCATTTT. The V call is TRBV12-3 or TRBV12-4, the J call TRBJ1-5; D perhaps matches TRBD1 (5 bases). The CDR3 covers 13 residues. V lost 6 bases and J 0 bases, leaving 6 bases between the germline ends.

The chain carries TRBV12-5 and TRBJ1-3; 9 bases are a match to TRBD1. V shed 9 bases and J 4 bases; nucleotides not matched to a gene: 7. The CDR3 extends over 14 amino acids. In germline, CDR1 is LGHNT, CDR2 FRNRAP. The CDR3 sequence: CASRGTGLGNTIYF. CDR3 in DNA: TGTGCTAGCCGAGGGACAGGGCTCGGAAACACCATATATTTT.